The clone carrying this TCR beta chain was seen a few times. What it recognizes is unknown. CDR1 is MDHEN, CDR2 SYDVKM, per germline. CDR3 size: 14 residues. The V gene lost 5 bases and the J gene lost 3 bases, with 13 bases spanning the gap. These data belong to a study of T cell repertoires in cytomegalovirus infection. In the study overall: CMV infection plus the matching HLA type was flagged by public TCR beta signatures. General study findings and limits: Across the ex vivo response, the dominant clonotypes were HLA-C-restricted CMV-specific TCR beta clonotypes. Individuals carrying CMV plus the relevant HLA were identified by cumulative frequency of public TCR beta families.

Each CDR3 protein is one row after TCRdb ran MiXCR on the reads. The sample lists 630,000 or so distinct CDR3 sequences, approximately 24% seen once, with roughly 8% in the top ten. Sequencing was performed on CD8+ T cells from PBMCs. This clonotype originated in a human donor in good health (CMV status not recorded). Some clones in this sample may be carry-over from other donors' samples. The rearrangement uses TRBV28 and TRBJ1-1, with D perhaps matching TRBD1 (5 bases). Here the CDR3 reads CASSLRASYTEAFF. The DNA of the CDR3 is TGTGCCAGCAGTCTCAGGGCTTCGTACACTGAAGCTTTCTTT.